A single sample gave rise to the 31 T cell receptor beta chains below, sequenced in a study of OX40 agonist ivuxolimab in advanced cancers. Sequencing was performed with immunoSEQ multiplex PCR; in TCRdb, only in-frame clones are kept and a portion is missing. Counted here are tens of thousands of clones, 80% to 90% occurring once; the ten biggest clones make up approximately 10%. Specimen: CD4+ or CD8+ T cells sorted from blood, collected in a trial of the OX40 agonist ivuxolimab. The receptors were sampled from an adult with an advanced solid tumor such as melanoma, head and neck, liver or kidney cancer.

A remark on this clone: Different DNA sequences within this sample yield the same CDR3. This chain joins TRBV27 and TRBJ1-5; TRBD1 might be the D (6 bases). Trimming cost V 3 bases and J 4 bases, with 10 bases left between them. The CDR3 has 14 residues. Germline CDR1 and CDR2: MNHEY and SMNVEV (reference sequence). In DNA form, the CDR3 reads TGTGCCAGCAGTTTTCGAGGGGGAAATCAGCCCCAGCATTTT. Residues: CASSFRGGNQPQHF.

The V call is TRBV13, the J call TRBJ2-7, with TRBD2 identical over 10 bases. Germline V gene lookup returns CDR1 PRHDT and CDR2 FYEKMQ (reference sequence). The CDR3 is 17 residues long. With 1 base clipped from V and 6 bases from J, the junction kept 12 bases outside the gene matches. The chain's CDR3 is CASSLASEAGGLVEQYF. The CDR3, as DNA: TGTGCCAGCAGCTTAGCCTCCGAAGCGGGAGGGCTAGTCGAGCAGTACTTC.

This sequence joins TRBV18 and TRBJ1-1, with a tentative D call TRBD1 (5 bases). CDR1 and CDR2 (germline): KGHSH, LQKENI. The CDR3 is 16 amino acids. The V end was cut by 2 bases, the J end by 4 bases, with 17 bases between. CDR3 region: CASSPGSGIGGTEAFF. Here the CDR3 DNA reads TGTGCCAGCTCACCAGGTAGCGGGATTGGGGGCACTGAAGCTTTCTTT.

The rearrangement uses TRBV19 and TRBJ2-7; TRBD1 agrees at 12 bases. CDR3 length equals 15 residues. The V gene end was trimmed by 6 bases and the J gene end by 2 bases; junction bases not matched to a gene: 5. CDR1 LNHDA and CDR2 SQIVND come from the germline V gene (reference sequence). The CDR3 bases are TGTGCCAGTAGCTTGGGACAGGGGGCGGCCTACGAGCAGTACTTC. This encodes CASSLGQGAAYEQYF.

This chain joins TRBV4-1 and TRBJ2-7; D uncertain. The CDR3 has 14 residues. The ends were cut back, 1 base at V and 7 bases at J, with 14 bases in the middle. The germline gives CDR1 MGHRA, CDR2 YSYEKL. The CDR3 sequence: CASSQGAGSWEQYF. The CDR3, as DNA: TGCGCCAGCAGCCAAGGGGCAGGATCGTGGGAGCAGTACTTC.

The rearrangement uses TRBV13 and TRBJ1-1, with D tentatively TRBD1 (5 bases). The V gene lost 0 bases and the J gene lost 0 bases, with 8 bases spanning the gap. CDR1 is PRHDT and CDR2 is FYEKMQ in the germline V gene (reference sequence). There are 15 residues in the CDR3. This chain's CDR3 is CASSLGEGMNTEAFF. CDR3 coding DNA: TGTGCCAGCAGCTTAGGGGAGGGGATGAACACTGAAGCTTTCTTT. Drawing the rest from reference TRBV13 and TRBJ1-1, the complete variable domain is AAGVIQSPRHLIKEKRETATLKCYPIPRHDTVYWYQQGPGQDPQFLISFYEKMQSDKGSIPDRFSAQQFSDYHSELNMSSLELGDSALYFCASSLGEGMNTEAFFGQGTRLTVV.

The chain uses TRBV4-2 and TRBJ2-2; D ambiguous. There are 15 residues in the CDR3. The ends were cut back, 2 bases at V and 0 bases at J, with 7 bases in the middle. Germline V gene sequence: CDR1 LGHNA, CDR2 YNFKEQ. The CDR3 DNA reads TGTGCCAGCAGCCAAACAGTCCCGAACACCGGGGAGCTGTTTTTT. Translation gives CASSQTVPNTGELFF.

The chain links TRBV9 to TRBJ2-3; maybe TRBD2 (6 bases). The CDR3 loop spans 15 amino acids. Germline V gene sequence: CDR1 SGDLS, CDR2 YYNGEE. The germline V and J ends were trimmed by 6 bases and 2 bases, with 16 bases remaining between them. The CDR3 sequence is CASTPGWTNTDTQYF. CDR3 sequence (DNA): TGTGCCAGCACGCCGGGGTGGACTAACACAGATACGCAGTATTTT.

The rearrangement joins TRBV19 to TRBJ2-2; no firm D call. The V end lost 7 bases, the J end lost 2 bases, and 11 bases lay between the germline ends. This CDR3 contains 14 residues. Germline values: CDR1 LNHDA, CDR2 SQIVND (reference sequence). The CDR3 region has the DNA TGTGCCAGTAAGGCGGCCGATAACACCGGGGAGCTGTTTTTT. Amino acid sequence: CASKAADNTGELFF.

In this sample, this clone turned up once. The V and J genes are TRBV7-9 and TRBJ2-1; 10 nucleotides match TRBD2. This CDR3 region has 17 residues. The germline gives CDR1 SEHNR, CDR2 FQNEAQ (reference sequence). V was clipped by 4 bases and J by 5 bases; unmatched bases: 11. DNA for the CDR3: TGTGCCAGCAGCTGGGAATTTGGGACTAGCGCAAACAATGAGCAGTTCTTC. It codes for CASSWEFGTSANNEQFF.

On this clone itself: Other DNA sequences within the sample encode an identical CDR3. The chain employs TRBV27 and TRBJ1-5; TRBD1 agrees at 8 bases. The junction had 8 bases not matched to a gene; V was cut back by 6 bases and J by 1 base. Germline assignment: CDR1 MNHEY and CDR2 SMNVEV (reference sequence). The CDR3 totals 16 residues. CDR3 in DNA: TGTGCCAGCAGGCCAGGGCAGGGGGCGAGCAATCAGCCCCAGCATTTT. Its protein is CASRPGQGASNQPQHF.

V and J are TRBV9 and TRBJ2-3; 7 bases are shared with TRBD2. V gave up 0 bases and J gave up 7 bases; unmatched junction bases: 8. The CDR3 contains 15 residues. The germline V gene encodes CDR1 SGDLS and CDR2 YYNGEE. CDR3 in amino acids: CASSVAWAGANTQYF. As DNA, the CDR3 is TGTGCCAGCAGCGTAGCTTGGGCGGGAGCGAATACGCAGTATTTT.

Turning to this clone: Other DNA sequences in this specimen translate into the identical CDR3. The CDR3 region has the DNA TGTGCCTGGAGTGCTCAGGGCTACGAGCAGTACTTC. It translates to CAWSAQGYEQYF. The V and J genes are TRBV30 and TRBJ2-7; possibly TRBD1 for D (5 bases). Germline CDR1 is GTSNPN and CDR2 is SVGIG (reference sequence). Trimming removed 1 base at V and 3 bases at J, with 7 bases between. The length of the CDR3 is 12 residues.

The chain joins TRBV19 to TRBJ1-1; D possibly corresponds to TRBD1 (5 bases). From germline, CDR1 is LNHDA and CDR2 SQIVND (reference sequence). The CDR3 runs to 13 residues. V lost 4 bases and J lost 7, with 13 bases in between. CDR3 loop: CASSTLDTLEAFF. The CDR3 region has the DNA TGTGCCAGTAGTACGTTGGACACCCTTGAAGCTTTCTTT.

The genes are TRBV6-6 and TRBJ1-1; D is possibly TRBD1 (6 bases). Between the trimmed V and J ends, which lost 4 bases and 7 bases, there was a span of 10 bases. This CDR3 contains 12 residues. Per the germline V gene, CDR1 is MNHNY and CDR2 is SVGAGI (reference sequence). CDR3 protein: CASSFGQNEAFF. The CDR3 DNA follows: TGTGCCAGCAGTTTTGGACAGAATGAAGCTTTCTTT.

The rearrangement joins TRBV7-2 to TRBJ1-2, with TRBD1 matching over 12 bases. Germline V CDR1 and CDR2: SGHTA, FQGNSA. The CDR3 sequence is 17 residues long. V lost 1 base to trimming and J lost 4 bases; unmatched junction nucleotides: 7. The CDR3 loop is CASSLGDRGLLAYGYTF. The CDR3 DNA follows: TGTGCCAGCAGCTTAGGGGACAGGGGGCTTTTGGCCTATGGCTACACCTTC.

This chain links TRBV2 with TRBJ1-1; 8 positions match TRBD1. The CDR3 runs to 13 residues. Germline V lookup: CDR1 SNHLY, CDR2 FYNNEI. With V trimmed by 5 bases and J by 8 bases, 7 bases remained unmatched. DNA for the CDR3: TGTGCCAGCAGTTTCCGGGACAGGAGGGAAGCTTTCTTT. Amino acid sequence: CASSFRDRREAFF.

V gene TRBV6-5 combines with J gene TRBJ1-2, with unresolved D. Germline V gene lookup returns CDR1 MNHEY and CDR2 SVGAGI. V was shortened by 6 bases and J by 4 bases, with 12 bases between the two germline ends. The CDR3 loop spans 13 amino acids. CDR3 residues: CASSRDGFYGYTF. CDR3 in DNA: TGTGCCAGCAGCAGAGACGGTTTCTATGGCTACACCTTC.

The chain is built from TRBV7-9 and TRBJ2-1, with 8 bases that match TRBD2. Germline CDR1 and CDR2: SEHNR and FQNEAQ (reference sequence). V dropped 2 bases and J dropped 4; count of bases not matched to a gene: 7. The CDR3 totals 16 residues. For the CDR3, the DNA is TGTGCCAGCAGCTTATCTAGCGGGCCAAAGTACAATGAGCAGTTCTTC. Protein product: CASSLSSGPKYNEQFF.

The chain combines TRBV5-1 with TRBJ2-2, with 13 bases identical to TRBD2. V gave up 3 bases and J gave up 4 bases; unmatched junction bases: 3. The CDR3 runs to 16 residues. Germline V gene sequence: CDR1 SGHRS, CDR2 YFSETQ. The CDR3 DNA is TGCGCCAGCAGCTCGGGACTAGCGGGGTTCACCGGGGAGCTGTTTTTT. Translating gives CASSSGLAGFTGELFF.

This chain connects TRBV7-6 to TRBJ2-3, with 10 bases aligning to TRBD2. The V and J ends lost 3 bases and 1 base, in that order; junction bases with no gene match: 7. There are 17 residues in the CDR3. CDR1 is SGHVS, CDR2 FNYEAQ, per germline. CDR3 in amino acids: CASSFDPLAGGTDTQYF. The CDR3 bases are TGTGCCAGCAGCTTCGACCCGCTAGCGGGGGGCACAGATACGCAGTATTTT.

The V gene is TRBV27, the J gene TRBJ2-7; D is perhaps TRBD1 or TRBD2 (5 bases each). This CDR3 comprises 16 residues. The germline gives CDR1 MNHEY, CDR2 SMNVEV (reference sequence). The ends were cut back, 6 bases at V and 0 bases at J, with 18 bases in the middle. The DNA for the CDR3 is TGTGCCAGCAGCCCTTCCTCCGGGACCCTCTCCTACGAGCAGTACTTC. Amino acid sequence: CASSPSSGTLSYEQYF.

In this sample, this clone turned up once. This chain joins TRBV7-2 and TRBJ2-1; D gene uncertain. Germline V gene sequence: CDR1 SGHTA, CDR2 FQGNSA. Trimming took off 3 bases at V and 4 bases at J, with 4 bases between the two ends. The length of the CDR3 is 12 residues. The CDR3 loop is CASSFEYNEQFF. CDR3 nucleotide sequence: TGTGCCAGCAGCTTTGAATACAATGAGCAGTTCTTC.

This clone has only one observation. This chain joins TRBV2 and TRBJ1-4; possible D gene TRBD1, 5 bases. The germline CDR1 and CDR2 sequences are SNHLY and FYNNEI. CDR3 length: 14 amino acids. Trimming took off 3 bases at V and 5 bases at J, with 10 bases between the two ends. The CDR3 region is CASSEGQINEKLFF. The CDR3 nucleotides are TGTGCCAGCAGTGAGGGGCAGATAAATGAAAAACTGTTTTTT.

J is TRBJ1-2 and V is TRBV6-5; TRBD1 agrees at 9 bases. V was clipped by 2 bases and J by 3 bases; unmatched bases: 4. Germline V lookup: CDR1 MNHEY, CDR2 SVGAGI. CDR3 length equals 15 residues. CDR3 sequence (DNA): TGTGCCAGCAGTTACACCCGACAGGGGGACTATGGCTACACCTTC. Its translation is CASSYTRQGDYGYTF.

J is TRBJ2-5 and V is TRBV7-9; 8 positions match TRBD1. Germline loops: CDR1 SEHNR, CDR2 FQNEAQ (reference sequence). With 3 bases clipped from V and 3 bases from J, the junction kept 9 bases outside the gene matches. The CDR3 covers 16 residues. Written as DNA, the CDR3 is TGTGCCAGCAGCTTTAGGGGACAGGCAAAAGAAGAGACCCAGTACTTC. Its protein is CASSFRGQAKEETQYF.

The chain uses TRBV28 and TRBJ2-1; D perhaps matches TRBD2 (5 bases). Germline CDR1 and CDR2: MDHEN and SYDVKM. The CDR3 sequence is 14 residues long. Trimming removed 3 bases from V and 8 bases from J, with 14 bases in between. CDR3 in DNA: TGTGCCAGCAGTTTTGCCGCGGGTTTCGATGAGCAGTTCTTC. It is translated as CASSFAAGFDEQFF.

This chain joins TRBV28 and TRBJ2-7, with TRBD1 identical over 7 bases. Germline trimming cut 6 bases from V and 0 bases from J; bases unmatched to any gene: 11. The CDR3 consists of 16 residues. The germline gives CDR1 MDHEN, CDR2 SYDVKM. The CDR3 DNA follows: TGTGCCAGCAGGGGCAGCCGGGACAGCAGCTCCTACGAGCAGTACTTC. It yields the protein CASRGSRDSSSYEQYF.

This CDR3 is CASSYRDRVYEQYF. In DNA, the CDR3 is TGCGCCAGCAGCTACCGGGACAGGGTCTACGAGCAGTACTTC. The V call is TRBV5-1, the J call TRBJ2-7; 9 bases match TRBD1. This CDR3 is built from 14 residues. After removal of 3 bases from V and 3 bases from J, the junction contained 4 bases not matched to a gene. Germline values: CDR1 SGHRS, CDR2 YFSETQ.

This clone has just one count. The same CDR3 arises from other DNA sequences in this sample as well. This chain joins TRBV29-1 and TRBJ1-2, with D hard to call. CDR1 SQVTM and CDR2 ANQGSEA come from the germline V gene. The CDR3 totals 11 residues. Trimming removed 5 bases at V and 1 base at J, with 5 bases between. The chain's CDR3 is CSVLGNYGYTF. Written as DNA, the CDR3 is TGCAGCGTTCTGGGTAACTATGGCTACACCTTC. Full variable domain (rest looked up from reference TRBV29-1 and TRBJ1-2): SAVISQKPSRDICQRGTSLTIQCQVDSQVTMMFWYRQQPGQSLTLIATANQGSEATYESGFVIDKFPISRPNLTFSTLTVSNMSPEDSSIYLCSVLGNYGYTFGSGTRLTVV.

The gene calls are TRBV7-9 and TRBJ2-3; no clear D. Germline assignment: CDR1 SEHNR and CDR2 FQNEAQ (reference sequence). V lost 4 bases, J lost 8 bases, and 16 bases lay in between. This CDR3 has 14 amino acids. CDR3 DNA sequence: TGTGCCAGCAGCTCACCCGCCATTGAAAGTACGCAGTATTTT. This translates into CASSSPAIESTQYF.